This entry lists 17 T cell receptor beta chains sequenced from one sample in a study of shared clonotypes between healthy human individuals. Data came from immunoSEQ multiplex PCR; TCRdb stores just in-frame clones and leaves some out. The table includes about 980,000 clones, over 75% detected once. Sequenced input: memory CD4+ T cells sorted from blood. Subset reported: CD45RA-negative fraction. The receptor source for this set is a man aged 18 to 29 in good health.

This clone was counted between two and nine times. J is TRBJ2-4 and V is TRBV5-4; a possible D gene is TRBD2 (5 bases). The germline V and J ends were trimmed by 0 bases and 0 bases, with 10 bases remaining between them. CDR1 SGHNT and CDR2 YYREEE come from the germline V gene (reference sequence). The CDR3 is 16 residues long. The CDR3 sequence is CASSLGRGVAKNIQYF. CDR3 sequence (DNA): TGTGCCAGCAGCTTGGGACGGGGTGTAGCCAAAAACATTCAGTACTTC.

The V call is TRBV28, the J call TRBJ1-2; 8 bases match TRBD1. The CDR3 runs 13 residues. Germline CDR1 reads MDHEN; CDR2 reads SYDVKM. V shed 9 bases, J shed 4 bases, and the junction held 7 bases outside the gene matches. The CDR3 spells CASERTGSYGYTF. The CDR3 DNA is TGTGCCAGTGAGAGGACAGGGAGCTATGGCTACACCTTC.

As concerns this clone: Other nucleotide sequences in the sample specify the same CDR3. The chain joins TRBV6-4 to TRBJ2-1; D is uncertain. This CDR3 region has 12 residues. Germline lookup yields CDR1 MRHNA and CDR2 SNTAGT. Trimming left V 6 bases short and J 4 bases short, with 7 bases between. Here the CDR3 DNA reads TGTGCCAGCAGGGACCAATACAATGAGCAGTTCTTC. Translated, it gives CASRDQYNEQFF.

This chain links TRBV5-1 with TRBJ2-5; TRBD2 matches 8 bases. Germline CDR1 SGHRS, CDR2 YFSETQ. The CDR3 totals 15 residues. V was pared by 4 bases and J by 2 bases, with 7 bases of the junction left unmatched. The CDR3 reads CASSPAGGRQETQYF. CDR3 sequence (DNA): TGCGCCAGCAGCCCGGCGGGGGGACGACAAGAGACCCAGTACTTC.

The rearrangement joins TRBV7-2 to TRBJ1-5; no reliable D call. Trimming took 5 bases from V and 5 from J, leaving 10 bases between them. This CDR3 is built from 13 residues. CDR1 and CDR2 from the germline V gene are SGHTA and FQGNSA. CDR3 DNA sequence: TGTGCCAGCAGCCGAACGGGTTATCAGCCCCAGCATTTT. The encoded protein is CASSRTGYQPQHF.

In its sample, this clone was seen once. This sequence joins TRBV11-2 and TRBJ1-6, with a tentative D call TRBD1 (5 bases). Trimming pared 6 bases from V and 6 bases from J, leaving 12 bases between. In germline, CDR1 is SGHAT, CDR2 FQNNGV. The CDR3 extends over 14 amino acids. CDR3 loop: CASSFYGGNSPLHF. CDR3 nucleotides: TGTGCCAGCAGTTTCTATGGGGGTAATTCACCCCTCCACTTT.

Only a few counts were recorded for this clone. The rearrangement joins TRBV28 to TRBJ2-7; no reliable D call. V was shortened by 6 bases and J by 3 bases, with 12 bases between the two germline ends. CDR1 and CDR2 (germline): MDHEN, SYDVKM. The CDR3 has 13 residues. Written as DNA, the CDR3 is TGTGCCAGCAGCGACGGCGGCTACTACGAGCAGTACTTC. Its translation: CASSDGGYYEQYF.

This chain connects TRBV7-3 to TRBJ2-3; TRBD2 matches at 10 bases. The CDR3 runs 14 residues. The V gene's germline CDR1 is SGHTA and CDR2 FQGTGA. The trim removed 4 bases at V and 4 bases at J, leaving 2 bases unmatched. In DNA, the CDR3 is TGTGCCAGCAGCTCCGGGACTAGCGCAGATACGCAGTATTTT. Its translation is CASSSGTSADTQYF.

As concerns this clone: The identical CDR3 is also encoded by other nucleotide sequences in the sample. The chain joins TRBV6-1 to TRBJ2-4; a possible D gene is TRBD1 (5 bases). V gave up 0 bases and J gave up 4 bases, with 7 bases separating them. From germline, CDR1 is MNHNS and CDR2 SASEGT. The CDR3 spans 14 residues. The DNA for the CDR3 is TGTGCCAGCAGTGAAGCGGGGCCTAAAAACATTCAGTACTTC. Protein sequence: CASSEAGPKNIQYF.

The rearrangement joins TRBV28 to TRBJ2-5, with D tentatively TRBD2 (5 bases). With 4 bases removed from V and 2 bases from J, the gap between germline ends came to 14 bases. Germline V gives CDR1 MDHEN, CDR2 SYDVKM. The CDR3 consists of 15 residues. The DNA of the CDR3 is TGTGCCAGCAGTTCGGAAGGACTGGCTCAAGAGACCCAGTACTTC. The encoded protein is CASSSEGLAQETQYF.

This clone has just one count. V gene TRBV6-5 combines with J gene TRBJ1-2; no reliable D call. This CDR3 is 13 amino acids long. The V end was cut by 0 bases, the J end by 6 bases, with 8 bases between. CDR1 is MNHEY, CDR2 SVGAGI, per germline. CDR3 in DNA: TGTGCCAGCAGTTACTCTGACGGGGATGGCTACACCTTC. This gives the protein CASSYSDGDGYTF.

This clone turned up a few times. J is TRBJ2-7 and V is TRBV18; D is perhaps TRBD1 (6 bases). The CDR3 consists of 15 residues. The V gene's germline CDR1 is KGHSH and CDR2 LQKENI. The ends were cut back, 3 bases at V and 7 bases at J, with 19 bases in the middle. CDR3 protein: CASSPPAGVSGEQYF. The CDR3 DNA reads TGTGCCAGCTCACCTCCGGCAGGGGTATCGGGAGAGCAGTACTTC.

The genes are TRBV6-1 and TRBJ2-2; D might be TRBD2 (5 bases). The ends were cut back, 5 bases at V and 7 bases at J, with 11 bases in the middle. The CDR3 has 13 residues. Germline values: CDR1 MNHNS, CDR2 SASEGT. CDR3 nucleotides: TGTGCCAGCAGTCCAATACGGGGCGGGGAGCTGTTTTTT. This gives the protein CASSPIRGGELFF.

The V and J genes are TRBV12-2 and TRBJ2-4; TRBD2 is taken as the D call from the table, unchecked against the DNA. TRBV12-2 is shown as a pseudogene. This CDR3 is 16 amino acids long. CDR3 protein: CASRWRAGVERNIQYF. The CDR3 nucleotides read TGTGCAAGTCGGTGGCGAGCGGGGGTTGAGAGAAACATTCAGTACTTC.

The V gene is TRBV19, the J gene TRBJ1-5; D possibly corresponds to TRBD1 (6 bases). This CDR3 has 15 residues. Trimming stripped 3 bases from V and 3 bases from J, with 12 bases between. The germline V gene has CDR1 LNHDA and CDR2 SQIVND (reference sequence). CDR3 DNA sequence: TGTGCCAGTAGTATCCGAGGACAGAACAATCAGCCCCAGCATTTT. Its protein is CASSIRGQNNQPQHF.

CDR3 protein: CASNPLGQGNEQYF. CDR3 bases: TGTGCCAGCAACCCCCTTGGACAGGGTAACGAGCAGTACTTC. The chain links TRBV6-1 to TRBJ2-7, with 8 bases identical to TRBD1. This CDR3 comprises 14 residues. V trimming: 7 bases; J trimming: 5 bases; junction bases outside the gene matches: 10. Germline CDR1 reads MNHNS; CDR2 reads SASEGT.

The chain uses TRBV30 and TRBJ1-6; D call uncertain. The ends were cut back, 3 bases at V and 9 bases at J, with 15 bases in the middle. Per germline, CDR1 GTSNPN and CDR2 SVGIG (reference sequence). The CDR3 totals 14 residues. The CDR3 bases are TGTGCCTGGAGAATCACGGGTATTGGTTCACCCCTCCACTTT. Its translation: CAWRITGIGSPLHF.